The 13 T cell receptor beta chains below were found in one sample sequenced in a study of control samples from healthy donors and cancer patients. Clones were sequenced by immunoSEQ multiplex PCR, and TCRdb holds only the in-frame ones, with some missing. The data show around 19,000 clones, around nine tenths seen once. The sequenced sample consisted of PBMCs. Receptors originate from a woman aged 60 to 75 with head and neck cancer.

This chain connects TRBV7-9 to TRBJ1-6; no reliable D call. V was shortened by 6 bases and J by 7 bases, with 16 bases between the two germline ends. The CDR3 has 15 amino acids. CDR1 SEHNR and CDR2 FQNEAQ come from the germline V gene (reference sequence). CDR3 in amino acids: CASRPSGTLNSPLHF. CDR3 DNA sequence: TGTGCCAGCAGACCGTCGGGCACCCTAAATTCACCCCTCCACTTT. The full variable domain, its missing parts supplied by reference TRBV7-9 and TRBJ1-6, is DTGVSQNPRHKITKRGQNVTFRCDPISEHNRLYWYRQTLGQGPEFLTYFQNEAQLEKSRLLSDRFSAERPKGSFSTLEIQRTEQGDSAMYLCASRPSGTLNSPLHFGNGTRLTVT.

This chain links TRBV7-9 with TRBJ1-2, with TRBD1 matching 12 bases. The V and J ends lost 3 bases and 8 bases, in that order; junction bases with no gene match: 7. The CDR3 length is 15 residues. The germline CDR1 and CDR2 sequences are SEHNR and FQNEAQ (reference sequence). CDR3 coding DNA: TGTGCCAGCAGCTTTCTGGGACAGGGGGCATGGGGCTACACCTTC. It yields the protein CASSFLGQGAWGYTF.

This rearrangement joins TRBV7-9 to TRBJ2-3, with 11 bases that match TRBD2. This CDR3 comprises 17 residues. V shed 3 bases, J shed 1 base, and the junction held 6 bases outside the gene matches. CDR1 is SEHNR, CDR2 FQNEAQ, per germline (reference sequence). CDR3: CASSLTVLAGGTDTQYF. The CDR3 DNA sequence: TGTGCCAGCAGCTTGACAGTACTAGCGGGAGGCACAGATACGCAGTATTTT.

This clone was observed a single time. The rearrangement joins TRBV5-1 to TRBJ2-5; 9 bases fit TRBD2. Unmatched junction bases numbered 6, after V lost 5 bases and J lost 4 bases. The germline V gene has CDR1 SGHRS and CDR2 YFSETQ. CDR3 size: 14 residues. DNA for the CDR3: TGCGCCAGCAGTAATGGCGGGAGGGTAGAGACCCAGTACTTC. Amino acids: CASSNGGRVETQYF.

This chain joins TRBV7-6 and TRBJ1-4; TRBD1 matches 7 bases. Trimming removed 5 bases from V and 3 bases from J; junction bases left unmatched: 9. Germline V gene sequence: CDR1 SGHVS, CDR2 FNYEAQ. CDR3 length equals 16 residues. CDR3 in amino acids: CASSLNSDRPNEKLFF. CDR3 sequence (DNA): TGTGCCAGCAGCCTCAACTCGGACAGGCCTAATGAAAAACTGTTTTTT.

The chain has TRBV11-2 and TRBJ1-6; D gene unclear. V gave up 1 base and J gave up 6 bases, with 10 bases separating them. Per germline, CDR1 SGHAT and CDR2 FQNNGV. The CDR3 is made up of 15 amino acids. The CDR3 loop is CASSLGTQVNSPLHF. The CDR3 region has the DNA TGTGCCAGCAGCTTAGGAACCCAGGTTAATTCACCCCTCCACTTT.

The V gene is TRBV4-2, the J gene TRBJ1-1, with a tentative D call TRBD1 (6 bases). V was cut by 1 base and J by 7 bases, with 16 bases left in between. Germline V lookup: CDR1 LGHNA, CDR2 YNFKEQ. The CDR3 consists of 15 residues. The CDR3 loop is CASSQGSTGTDEAFF. Written as DNA, the CDR3 is TGTGCCAGCAGCCAAGGTTCGACAGGTACAGATGAAGCTTTCTTT.

The chain combines TRBV4-1 with TRBJ2-7; no definite D call. CDR3 length: 17 residues. V shed 1 base and J shed 0 bases, with 16 bases lying between them. The germline CDR1 and CDR2 sequences are MGHRA and YSYEKL. The chain's CDR3 is CASSQVLGFQGSYEQYF. The CDR3 DNA reads as TGCGCCAGCAGCCAAGTCCTAGGGTTCCAAGGCTCCTACGAGCAGTACTTC.

J is TRBJ2-1 and V is TRBV19; D remains unclear. Germline V lookup: CDR1 LNHDA, CDR2 SQIVND (reference sequence). Trimming shortened V by 1 base and J by 6 bases, and 7 bases separated the two germline ends. The CDR3 has 13 residues. The CDR3, as DNA: TGTGCCAGTAGTATAGGACCGGGCAATGAGCAGTTCTTC. Translated: CASSIGPGNEQFF. The full variable domain, in which reference TRBV19 and TRBJ2-1 provide the parts outside the CDR3, is DGGITQSPKYLFRKEGQNVTLSCEQNLNHDAMYWYRQDPGQGLRLIYYSQIVNDFQKGDIAEGYSVSREKKESFPLTVTSAQKNPTAFYLCASSIGPGNEQFFGPGTRLTVL.

The chain is built from TRBV28 and TRBJ1-3; D remains ambiguous. Germline CDR1 is MDHEN and CDR2 is SYDVKM. The CDR3 totals 16 residues. Trimming pared 2 bases from V and 0 bases from J, leaving 11 bases between. The DNA for the CDR3 is TGTGCCAGCAGTTTACCGGGTCTAAGCTCTGGAAACACCATATATTTT. This sequence encodes CASSLPGLSSGNTIYF.

V is TRBV5-5 and J is TRBJ2-7; TRBD1 might be the D (5 bases). Germline values: CDR1 SGHKS, CDR2 YYEKEE (reference sequence). The CDR3 totals 13 residues. The V end lost 4 bases, the J end lost 3 bases, and 11 bases lay between the germline ends. The CDR3 DNA follows: TGTGCCAGCAGCCTATATGACAGCTACGAGCAGTACTTC. Translation: CASSLYDSYEQYF. Combining the CDR3 with reference TRBV5-5 and TRBJ2-7 gives the whole variable domain DAGVTQSPTHLIKTRGQQVTLRCSPISGHKSVSWYQQVLGQGPQFIFQYYEKEERGRGNFPDRFSARQFPNYSSELNVNALLLGDSALYLCASSLYDSYEQYFGPGTRLTVT.

The rearrangement uses TRBV20-1 and TRBJ1-1; 11 bases match TRBD1. Germline assignment: CDR1 DFQATT and CDR2 SNEGSKA (reference sequence). This CDR3 spans 14 amino acids. J lost 6 bases, V lost 3 bases, and 6 bases had no gene match. The CDR3 reads CSASFGQGAPEAFF. The CDR3 nucleotides are TGCAGTGCTAGTTTCGGACAGGGGGCCCCTGAAGCTTTCTTT.

J is TRBJ1-1 and V is TRBV30; 7 bases are a match to TRBD1. This CDR3 contains 13 residues. V dropped 2 bases and J dropped 0; count of bases not matched to a gene: 0. Germline V gene sequence: CDR1 GTSNPN, CDR2 SVGIG (reference sequence). This chain's CDR3 is CAWSTGVNTEAFF. As DNA, the CDR3 is TGTGCCTGGAGTACAGGGGTGAACACTGAAGCTTTCTTT.